This entry describes one TCR beta chain. How the authors handled the data: Counts of nucleated cells, estimated from reference gene primer amplification, were obtained. Profiled with immunoSEQ multiplex PCR; TCRdb holds only in-frame clones, not every one. V and J calls plus clone size are reproduced from that table; the DNA served to infer D and trimming. Of around 320,000 clones in the sample, over 85% were seen once. The Seattle patients joined while their infection was active and were tracked longitudinally afterward. This specimen belongs to a study of blood T cell repertoires in COVID-19. For the study at large: PBMCs, B-cell-depleted T cells, or T cells were the source of the cDNA or gDNA that made up the material.

The sequence derives from a woman aged 25 to 39 with COVID-19, enrolled during active disease. The sample taken for sequencing was peripheral blood.

The CDR3 reads CASSQPRQGIYGYTF. CDR3 sequence (DNA): TGCGCCAGCAGCCAGCCCCGACAGGGAATCTATGGCTACACCTTC. The rearrangement joins TRBV4-1 to TRBJ1-2; 7 positions match TRBD1. V shed 3 bases, J shed 4 bases, and the junction held 8 bases outside the gene matches. The CDR3 has 15 amino acids. Germline CDR1 is MGHRA and CDR2 is YSYEKL.